Below, 25 T cell receptor beta chains from the same sample are listed, as sequenced in a study of blood T cell repertoires in COVID-19. Only in-frame clones appear in the TCRdb table, and some are missing; sequencing was by immunoSEQ multiplex PCR. The profile shows 150,000 to 180,000 clones, roughly 84% of them singletons. Sequencing was performed on peripheral blood. Receptor source: a woman aged 60-70 years with COVID-19, enrolled during active disease.

V gene TRBV7-2 combines with J gene TRBJ2-2; TRBD2 matches 8 bases. The CDR3 is 15 residues long. Trimming took 1 base from V and 7 from J; bases not matched to a gene: 5. From germline, CDR1 is SGHTA and CDR2 FQGNSA. The CDR3 reads CASSLEAGAIGELFF. The CDR3 DNA sequence: TGTGCCAGCAGCTTAGAAGCGGGAGCTATCGGGGAGCTGTTTTTT.

The chain has TRBV6-4 and TRBJ1-2, with no clear D. Germline V gene lookup returns CDR1 MRHNA and CDR2 SNTAGT. Between the trimmed V and J ends, which lost 1 base and 1 base, there was a span of 10 bases. This CDR3 comprises 15 residues. The CDR3 DNA reads as TGTGCCAGCAGTGACTTCGCGGGAAATAACTATGGCTACACCTTC. Protein sequence: CASSDFAGNNYGYTF.

The V and J genes are TRBV12-3 or TRBV12-4 and TRBJ1-1; no reliable D call. The CDR3 contains 13 residues. V was trimmed by 3 bases and J by 1 base, leaving 6 bases between them. DNA of the CDR3: TGTGCCAGCAGTTTCCAGGCGAACACTGAAGCTTTCTTT. Its translation: CASSFQANTEAFF.

This chain links TRBV3-1 (or the pseudogene TRBV3-2) with TRBJ1-1; D might be TRBD1 (5 bases). V was trimmed by 1 base and J by 10 bases, leaving 22 bases between them. The germline CDR1 and CDR2 sequences are LGHDT and YNNKEL (reference sequence). The CDR3 runs 16 residues. The CDR3 is CASSQVPAGQGLGAFF. The CDR3, as DNA: TGTGCCAGCAGCCAAGTGCCCGCCGGGCAGGGATTGGGAGCTTTCTTT.

The chain uses TRBV3-1 (or the pseudogene TRBV3-2) and TRBJ2-1, with 8 bases fitting TRBD1. V lost 4 bases to trimming and J lost 0 bases; unmatched junction nucleotides: 2. The germline gives CDR1 LGHDT, CDR2 YNNKEL (reference sequence). The CDR3 loop spans 15 amino acids. The CDR3 nucleotides are TGTGCCAGCAGCCTAGGACAGGGCTCCTACAATGAGCAGTTCTTC. Protein product: CASSLGQGSYNEQFF.

The chain links TRBV9 to TRBJ2-2; a possible D gene is TRBD2 (6 bases). Germline V gene lookup returns CDR1 SGDLS and CDR2 YYNGEE. This CDR3 comprises 15 residues. Trimming pared 4 bases from V and 6 bases from J, leaving 16 bases between. This CDR3 is CASSPATSIAGELFF. The CDR3 coding sequence is TGTGCCAGCAGCCCCGCGACTAGTATCGCCGGGGAGCTGTTTTTT.

V and J are TRBV4-2 and TRBJ1-2; TRBD1 agrees at 8 bases. This CDR3 is 18 amino acids long. Germline CDR1 LGHNA, CDR2 YNFKEQ. V lost 3 bases and J lost 1; bases outside the gene matches: 13. The CDR3 protein is CASSHDQGATISNYGYTF. In DNA, the CDR3 is TGTGCCAGCAGCCACGATCAGGGGGCCACAATAAGTAACTATGGCTACACCTTC.

This chain links TRBV11-2 with TRBJ1-5; possibly TRBD1 for D (6 bases). In germline, CDR1 is SGHAT, CDR2 FQNNGV. The V gene lost 4 bases and the J gene lost 3 bases, with 10 bases spanning the gap. This CDR3 comprises 14 residues. CDR3 residues: CASSSGGANQPQHF. CDR3 nucleotide sequence: TGTGCCAGCAGCTCCGGGGGGGCCAATCAGCCCCAGCATTTT.

The chain links TRBV5-1 to TRBJ2-1, with D possibly being TRBD2 (6 bases). Germline V gene data show CDR1 as SGHRS and CDR2 as YFSETQ. The ends were cut back, 1 base at V and 2 bases at J, with 22 bases in the middle. The CDR3 sequence is 19 residues long. CDR3 nucleotides: TGCGCCAGCAGCTTGATTGTTCGCGGGGAATCAAACCCCTACAATGAGCAGTTCTTC. Translation gives CASSLIVRGESNPYNEQFF.

This rearrangement joins TRBV5-1 to TRBJ2-5; weak D call: TRBD2 (5 bases). V was cut by 4 bases and J by 0 bases, with 10 bases left in between. This CDR3 contains 14 residues. From germline, CDR1 is SGHRS and CDR2 YFSETQ. The CDR3 protein is CASSPGSNQETQYF. As DNA, the CDR3 is TGCGCCAGCAGCCCGGGGAGTAACCAAGAGACCCAGTACTTC.

The chain has TRBV30 and TRBJ1-4, with 7 bases matching TRBD1. CDR3 length: 13 amino acids. The V gene end was trimmed by 6 bases and the J gene end by 7 bases; junction bases not matched to a gene: 8. CDR1 and CDR2 from the germline V gene are GTSNPN and SVGIG (reference sequence). CDR3: CACAGGGGEKLFF. CDR3 in DNA: TGTGCCTGCGCAGGGGGTGGCGGTGAAAAACTGTTTTTT.

The chain uses TRBV6-5 and TRBJ1-1; D not certain. There are 12 residues in the CDR3. In germline, CDR1 is MNHEY, CDR2 SVGAGI. V shed 6 bases and J shed 1 base, with 6 bases lying between them. The CDR3 loop is CASRRGNTEAFF. DNA for the CDR3: TGTGCCAGCAGAAGAGGGAACACTGAAGCTTTCTTT.

The rearrangement links TRBV6-2 or TRBV6-3 to TRBJ1-2; weak D call: TRBD1 (5 bases). The germline V gene encodes CDR1 MNHEY and CDR2 SVGEGT. This CDR3 has 12 residues. V was clipped by 2 bases and J by 7 bases, with 8 bases between them. Written as DNA, the CDR3 is TGTGCCAGCAGTTACGGGGGAGGTGGCTACACCTTC. Residues: CASSYGGGGYTF.

The chain combines TRBV11-3 with TRBJ1-1; tentative D call: TRBD1 (6 bases). The germline gives CDR1 SGHNT, CDR2 YENEEA. This CDR3 has 13 amino acids. V was shortened by 5 bases and J by 3 bases, with 10 bases between the two germline ends. The CDR3 loop reads CASSPGQHTEAFF. The CDR3 DNA reads TGTGCCAGCAGCCCGGGACAACACACTGAAGCTTTCTTT.

The chain joins TRBV6-5 to TRBJ2-7, with D tentatively TRBD1 (5 bases). Trimming took off 7 bases at V and 4 bases at J, with 8 bases between the two ends. The CDR3 is 11 residues long. Germline loops: CDR1 MNHEY, CDR2 SVGAGI. CDR3: CASNKGYEQYF. CDR3 DNA: TGTGCCAGCAATAAGGGGTACGAGCAGTACTTC.

This chain joins TRBV5-6 and TRBJ2-7; tentatively, D is TRBD2 (5 bases). The length of the CDR3 is 13 residues. Germline V gene data show CDR1 as SGHDT and CDR2 as YYEEEE. Trimming took 7 bases from V and 0 from J, leaving 11 bases between them. The chain's CDR3 is CASSTGISYEQYV. In DNA form, the CDR3 reads TGTGCCAGCTCTACCGGGATCTCCTACGAGCAGTACGTC.

The chain combines TRBV5-1 with TRBJ1-2; D is uncertain. Germline V gene data show CDR1 as SGHRS and CDR2 as YFSETQ. The CDR3 consists of 14 residues. Trimming cost V 2 bases and J 0 bases, with 8 bases left between them. This CDR3 is CASSLPQTNYGYTF. The CDR3 coding sequence is TGCGCCAGCAGCTTACCTCAGACTAACTATGGCTACACCTTC.

The CDR3 reads CASSQGTGNYGYTF. The CDR3 nucleotides read TGTGCCAGCAGCCAAGGAACAGGGAACTATGGCTACACCTTC. This chain connects TRBV7-9 to TRBJ1-2; D might be TRBD1 (6 bases). The CDR3 runs to 14 residues. V was trimmed by 5 bases and J by 2 bases, leaving 12 bases between them. CDR1 and CDR2 (germline): SEHNR, FQNEAQ (reference sequence).

This rearrangement joins TRBV5-8 to TRBJ1-2; TRBD1 might be the D (6 bases). CDR1 is SGHTS and CDR2 is YDEGEE in the germline V gene. V shed 2 bases and J shed 3 bases, with 8 bases lying between them. The CDR3 covers 13 residues. In nucleotides, the CDR3 is TGTGCCAGCAGCTTACAGGGTGACTATGGCTACACCTTC. Its protein product is CASSLQGDYGYTF. The variable domain in full, completed from reference TRBV5-8 and TRBJ1-2, reads EAGVTQSPTHLIKTRGQQATLRCSPISGHTSVYWYQQALGLGLQFLLWYDEGEERNRGNFPPRFSGRQFPNYSSELNVNALELEDSALYLCASSLQGDYGYTFGSGTRLTVV.

The chain carries TRBV6-5 and TRBJ1-3; D remains unclear. This CDR3 region has 15 residues. V lost 0 bases and J lost 4, with 10 bases in between. The V gene's germline CDR1 is MNHEY and CDR2 SVGAGI. This chain's CDR3 is CASSYSAGSGNTIYF. CDR3 in DNA: TGTGCCAGCAGTTACTCCGCGGGGAGCGGAAACACCATATATTTT.

This clone was seen a single time. V is TRBV5-1 and J is TRBJ1-4; D gene uncertain. The germline V gene has CDR1 SGHRS and CDR2 YFSETQ. V lost 1 base and J 8 bases, leaving 9 bases between the germline ends. This CDR3 is 13 amino acids long. Written as DNA, the CDR3 is TGCGCCAGCAGCTTGTTAGGCGGCGAAAAACTGTTTTTT. This gives the protein CASSLLGGEKLFF.

The rearrangement joins TRBV2 to TRBJ1-2; 8 bases map to TRBD1. With 7 bases clipped from V and 13 bases from J, the junction kept 20 bases outside the gene matches. The CDR3 is made up of 15 amino acids. CDR1 is SNHLY and CDR2 is FYNNEI in the germline V gene. CDR3 residues: CASIPTGTGPGYRTF. The CDR3 DNA is TGTGCCAGCATACCGACCGGGACAGGCCCCGGGTACCGCACCTTC.

The chain couples TRBV6-6 to TRBJ2-1; D is perhaps TRBD1 (6 bases). The CDR3 length is 19 residues. V was shortened by 5 bases and J by 0 bases, with 23 bases between the two germline ends. Germline V gene sequence: CDR1 MNHNY, CDR2 SVGAGI (reference sequence). CDR3 in DNA: TGTGCCAGCAGTCAAAAGGTACAGGGCTTGATTGTCTCCTACAATGAGCAGTTCTTC. Protein sequence: CASSQKVQGLIVSYNEQFF.

The J gene is TRBJ1-1, the V gene TRBV5-1; a possible D gene is TRBD1 (5 bases). CDR1 and CDR2 (germline): SGHRS, YFSETQ. V dropped 3 bases and J dropped 13 bases, with 19 bases sitting between them. This CDR3 region has 13 residues. The CDR3 protein is CASSWSSGFSGFF. Here the CDR3 DNA reads TGCGCCAGCAGCTGGTCGTCAGGGTTCTCCGGTTTCTTT.

This chain links TRBV6-5 with TRBJ1-4, with D hard to call. Trimming shortened V by 5 bases and J by 6 bases, and 4 bases separated the two germline ends. CDR1 is MNHEY and CDR2 is SVGAGI in the germline V gene. The length of the CDR3 is 11 residues. CDR3 protein: CASSPYEKLFF. The CDR3 DNA follows: TGTGCCAGCAGTCCCTATGAAAAACTGTTTTTT.